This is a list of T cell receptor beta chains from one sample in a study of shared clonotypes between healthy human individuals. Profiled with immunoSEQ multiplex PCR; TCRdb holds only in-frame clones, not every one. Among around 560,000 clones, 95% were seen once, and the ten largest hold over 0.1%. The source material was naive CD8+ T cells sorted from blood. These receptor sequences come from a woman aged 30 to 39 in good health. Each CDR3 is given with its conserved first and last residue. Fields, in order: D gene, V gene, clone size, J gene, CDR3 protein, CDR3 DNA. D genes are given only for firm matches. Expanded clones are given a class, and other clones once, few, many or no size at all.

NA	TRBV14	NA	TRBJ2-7	CASSQEWGTSYEQYF	TGTGCCAGCAGCCAAGAGTGGGGGACGTCCTACGAGCAGTACTTC
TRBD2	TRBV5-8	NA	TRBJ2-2	CASSWAAVAASGNTGELFF	TGTGCCAGCAGCTGGGCGGCTGTCGCGGCTAGCGGGAACACCGGGGAGCTGTTTTTT
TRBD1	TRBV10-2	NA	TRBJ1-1	CASSDPDRLTEAFF	TGCGCCAGCAGTGACCCGGACAGGCTCACTGAAGCTTTCTTT
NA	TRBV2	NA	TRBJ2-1	CASSHGPSPNEQFF	TGTGCCAGCAGTCACGGACCCAGCCCCAATGAGCAGTTCTTC
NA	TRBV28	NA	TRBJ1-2	CASSFGRNTLANYGYTF	TGTGCCAGCAGTTTCGGCAGAAATACCTTAGCTAACTATGGCTACACCTTC
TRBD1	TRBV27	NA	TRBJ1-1	CASSPRTGRDTEAFF	TGTGCCAGCAGTCCCAGGACAGGGAGGGACACTGAAGCTTTCTTT
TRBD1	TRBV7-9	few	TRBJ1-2	CASTSGQGTAEGYTF	TGTGCCAGCACCTCAGGACAGGGGACCGCGGAGGGCTACACCTTC
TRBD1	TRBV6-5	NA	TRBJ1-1	CASRDRENTEAFF	TGTGCCAGCAGGGACAGGGAGAACACTGAAGCTTTCTTT
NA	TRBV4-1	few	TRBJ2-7	CASSQSPSGEQYF	TGCGCCAGCAGCCAATCACCCTCCGGCGAGCAGTACTTC
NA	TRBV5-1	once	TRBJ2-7	CASSSYPDRPSYEQYF	TGCGCCAGCAGCTCTTACCCCGACAGGCCTTCCTACGAGCAGTACTTC
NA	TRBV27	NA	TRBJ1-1	CASSLGSVNTEAFF	TGTGCCAGCAGTTTAGGGAGCGTAAACACTGAAGCTTTCTTT
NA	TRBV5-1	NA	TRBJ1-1	CASSLAAAGENFEAFF	TGCGCCAGCAGCTTGGCTGCGGCGGGGGAAAATTTCGAAGCTTTCTTT
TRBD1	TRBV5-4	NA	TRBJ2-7	CASSWDRGNYEQYF	TGTGCCAGCAGCTGGGACAGGGGGAACTACGAGCAGTACTTC
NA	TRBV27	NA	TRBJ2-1	CASSHGPAGGHEQFF	TGTGCCAGCAGCCATGGGCCCGCTGGGGGACATGAGCAGTTCTTC
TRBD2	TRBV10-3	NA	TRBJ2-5	CAISESNGGDEGETQYF	TGTGCCATCAGTGAGTCGAACGGGGGGGACGAAGGAGAGACCCAGTACTTC
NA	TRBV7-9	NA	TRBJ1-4	CASSEGGLNEKLFF	TGTGCCAGCTCGGAGGGTGGCTTAAATGAAAAACTGTTTTTT
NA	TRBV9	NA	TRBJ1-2	CASSVGGERGYTF	TGTGCCAGCAGCGTAGGCGGAGAGCGCGGCTACACCTTC
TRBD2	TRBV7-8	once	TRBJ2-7	CASHSGSGKGLYEQYF	TGTGCCAGCCATTCCGGTAGCGGGAAAGGGCTATACGAGCAGTACTTC
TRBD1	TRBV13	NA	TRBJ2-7	CASGARDSASYEQYF	TGTGCCAGCGGCGCCCGGGACAGTGCCTCCTACGAGCAGTACTTC
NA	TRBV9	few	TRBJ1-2	CASSGTVYTF	TGTGCCAGCAGCGGCACAGTTTACACCTTC
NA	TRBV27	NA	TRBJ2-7	CASSGASYEQYF	TGTGCCAGCAGCGGGGCCAGCTACGAGCAGTACTTC
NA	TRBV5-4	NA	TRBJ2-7	CASSLGPNEQYF	TGTGCCAGCAGCTTGGGCCCCAACGAGCAGTACTTC
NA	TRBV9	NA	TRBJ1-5	CASSVGASNQPQHF	TGTGCCAGCAGCGTAGGGGCTAGCAATCAGCCCCAGCATTTT
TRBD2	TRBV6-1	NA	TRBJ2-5	CASSEGPGLQETQYF	TGTGCCAGCAGTGAAGGTCCGGGACTACAAGAGACCCAGTACTTC
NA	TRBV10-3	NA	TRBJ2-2	CAISTTQQGTGELFF	TGTGCCATCAGCACCACCCAGCAGGGCACCGGGGAGCTGTTTTTT
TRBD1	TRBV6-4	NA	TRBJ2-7	CASSDSGTGESYEQYF	TGTGCCAGCAGTGACTCCGGGACAGGGGAATCCTACGAGCAGTACTTC
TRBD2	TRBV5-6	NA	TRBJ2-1	CASSSGLAGAYNEQFF	TGTGCCAGCAGCTCGGGACTAGCGGGTGCATACAATGAGCAGTTCTTC
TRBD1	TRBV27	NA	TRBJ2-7	CASSERQGYEQYF	TGTGCCAGCAGCGAGAGACAGGGCTACGAGCAGTACTTC
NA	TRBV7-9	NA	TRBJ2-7	CASSPDSGQYF	TGTGCCAGCAGCCCGGACAGTGGGCAGTACTTC
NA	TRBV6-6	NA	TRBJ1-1	CASSYSDSQMNTEAFF	TGTGCCAGCAGTTATTCGGACAGCCAGATGAACACTGAAGCTTTCTTT
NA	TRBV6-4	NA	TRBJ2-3	CASSGDLEEGDTQYF	TGTGCCAGCAGTGGGGACCTGGAAGAGGGAGATACGCAGTATTTT
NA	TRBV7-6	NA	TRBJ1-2	CASSLTKQGSGYTF	TGTGCCAGCAGCTTAACGAAACAGGGATCCGGCTACACCTTC
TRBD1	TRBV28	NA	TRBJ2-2	CASSFWPGGTGELFF	TGTGCCAGCAGTTTTTGGCCAGGGGGCACCGGGGAGCTGTTTTTT
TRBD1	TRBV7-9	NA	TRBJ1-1	CASSLADREGPEAFF	TGTGCCAGCAGCTTAGCGGACAGGGAAGGTCCTGAAGCTTTCTTT
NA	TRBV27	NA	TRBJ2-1	CASSSFESEQFF	TGTGCCAGCAGTTCCTTTGAGTCTGAGCAGTTCTTC
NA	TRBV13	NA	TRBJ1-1	CASSLQPGTYTEAFF	TGTGCCAGCAGCTTGCAACCAGGGACTTACACTGAAGCTTTCTTT
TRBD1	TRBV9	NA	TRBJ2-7	CASSGQGSEQYF	TGTGCCAGCAGCGGACAGGGGTCCGAGCAGTACTTC